This TCR beta chain was obtained from a study of Graves' ophthalmopathy and Graves' hyperthyroidism (dated by TCRdb to the late 2010s). Notes on the research overall: Peripheral blood samples were taken at the time of initial diagnosis, before any treatment was given. Following sample collection, hyperthyroidism patients were given methimazole at a starting dose of 30 mg daily, and ophthalmopathy patients were given high-dose intravenous methylprednisolone. To explore V-J signatures that distinguish ophthalmopathy from hyperthyroidism, a discovery set of 100 patients was enrolled, made up of 40 to 45 with ophthalmopathy and around 60 with stable hyperthyroidism. An independent validation cohort was composed of 18 to 20 hyperthyroidism patients and over 15 patients who later progressed from hyperthyroidism to ophthalmopathy. The 95 to 100 discovery patients were divided at random into training and test sets in a 7:3 ratio. To tell Graves' ophthalmopathy apart from Graves' hyperthyroidism, and to predict which patients would progress to ophthalmopathy, the study relied on TCR beta repertoire signatures. T-cell repertoires of thyroid tissue and blood were compared in 5 or 6 hyperthyroidism patients. In total, under 150 blood samples were TCR-sequenced: 43 ophthalmopathy, under 80 hyperthyroidism and roughly 17 hyperthyroidism-to-ophthalmopathy patients.

For repertoire sequencing, TCR beta CDR3 regions were amplified from RNA transcripts. The first round of RT-PCR was done with HTBI primers and the Qiagen OneStep RT-PCR kit, and was followed by a second round of multiplex PCR, then size selection and purification. The libraries underwent paired-end sequencing with 100 bp reads on an Illumina HiSeq2000. For the original study's pipeline: SOAPnuke was used to process the reads, throwing out any read that had adapters, had uncalled bases, had a mean Phred below 15, or lacked an exact constant-primer or identifier match. COPE v1.2.5 was used to merge the high-quality paired reads. Each unique nucleotide sequence was treated as a clonotype, and MiTCR v1.1 was used to align the clonotypes to the IMGT TRB V, D and J references. Analysis was restricted to V-J combinations with a frequency above 0.0001, which covered roughly 99% of repertoires. For each V-J combination, a TCR clonal expansion and chaos score was defined as F50 clonal expansion divided by the chaos observed in the TCRdist matrix. Welch's t-statistics and random forest were used to narrow the features down to 13 V-J combinations, which were then fed into a naive Bayes classifier. The similarity between thyroid and blood repertoires was quantified using the Morisita-Horn index. TCRdb redid the processing of the public reads, applying fastp at Q25 and MiXCR, and retained in-frame beta chains. Identical CDR3 proteins give one entry, which carries the most common genes and DNA. The V and J calls were not made by the authors but by TCRdb's processing. The sample table shows under 800,000 distinct CDR3 sequences, and 22% are seen once. The ten biggest clones cover roughly 6.9% of the sample.

Study-wide conclusions, independent of this receptor: Sample size was not statistically predetermined, and group allocation was not concealed from the investigators. Among expanded thyroid clonotypes with frequency above 0.001, most also showed up in blood, which suggests that blood repertoires may reflect the thyroid immune response. The 13-signature model separated ophthalmopathy from stable hyperthyroidism with approximately 90% sensitivity and 81.08% specificity in cross-validation, and 80%/75% in the test set. In validation, the model predicted ophthalmopathy progression with 55% to 71% sensitivity and roughly 72% specificity; some 13 predicted patients were CT-confirmed with GO in a median of approximately six months.

This clonotype was counted many times. Its antigen is currently not known. No base qualities exist here, and no much larger clone lies one base off it. Hyperthyroidism was defined as stable when no progression to ophthalmopathy occurred within 18 months of follow-up. Hyperthyroidism patients were newly diagnosed, were aged 18 to 65 years, and had a disease duration under 2 months. Patients were excluded if they had other autoimmune diseases, uncontrolled infections, pregnancy or lactation. Clinical symptoms, serum thyroxine, TRAb, thyroid ultrasound and orbital computed tomography formed the basis of the diagnosis. Using Ficoll-Paque density gradient centrifugation, PBMCs were isolated from less than 11 ml of fresh peripheral blood. Trizol reagent was used to extract the total RNA, and its quality was then checked on an Agilent 2100 Bioanalyzer. Trimming accounts for 3 bases at V and 2 bases at J, while the number of junction bases matched to no gene is 9. In the germline V gene, CDR1 corresponds to KGHSH and CDR2 to LQKENI. The CDR3 numbers 16 residues from cysteine through phenylalanine. The retained sequence is limited to the CDR3, 48 bases, with the frame set at the first base.

Sequencing was done on a sample of peripheral blood. The receptor chain draws on TRBV18 and TRBJ2-5, and 7 bases in between align with TRBD2. The sequence derives from a woman aged 18-35 years with stable Graves' hyperthyroidism. Some clones in this sample may be carry-over from other donors' samples. Donor details come from another sample of the same person, matched by shared clones. The DNA sequence is TGTGCCAGCTCACCGGGATCGGCTAGCGGACAAGAGACCCAGTACTTC. Its product reads: CASSPGSASGQETQYF.